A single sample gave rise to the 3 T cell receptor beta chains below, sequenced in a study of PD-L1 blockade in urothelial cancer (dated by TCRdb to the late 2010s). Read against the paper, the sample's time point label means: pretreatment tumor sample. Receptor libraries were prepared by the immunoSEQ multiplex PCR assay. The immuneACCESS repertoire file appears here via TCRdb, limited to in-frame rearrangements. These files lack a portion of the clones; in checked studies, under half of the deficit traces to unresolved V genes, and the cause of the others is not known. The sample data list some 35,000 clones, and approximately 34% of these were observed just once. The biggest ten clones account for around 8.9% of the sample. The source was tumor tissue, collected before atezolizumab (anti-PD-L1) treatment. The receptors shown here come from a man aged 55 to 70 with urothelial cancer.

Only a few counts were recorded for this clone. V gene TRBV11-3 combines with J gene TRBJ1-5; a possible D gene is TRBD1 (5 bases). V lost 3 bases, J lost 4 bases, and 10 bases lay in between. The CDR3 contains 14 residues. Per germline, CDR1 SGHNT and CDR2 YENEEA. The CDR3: CASSFWGGNQPQHF. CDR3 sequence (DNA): TGTGCCAGCAGCTTTTGGGGGGGTAATCAGCCCCAGCATTTT. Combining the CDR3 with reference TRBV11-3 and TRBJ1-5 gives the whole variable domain EAGVVQSPRYKIIEKKQPVAFWCNPISGHNTLYWYLQNLGQGPELLIRYENEEAVDDSQLPKDRFSAERLKGVDSTLKIQPAELGDSAVYLCASSFWGGNQPQHFGDGTRLSIL.

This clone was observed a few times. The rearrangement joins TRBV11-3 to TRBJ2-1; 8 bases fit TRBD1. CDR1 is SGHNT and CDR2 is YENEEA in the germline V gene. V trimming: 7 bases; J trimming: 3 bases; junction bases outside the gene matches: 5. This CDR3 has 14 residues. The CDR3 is CASTQGQVYNEQFF. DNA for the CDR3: TGTGCCAGCACCCAGGGACAGGTCTACAATGAGCAGTTCTTC.

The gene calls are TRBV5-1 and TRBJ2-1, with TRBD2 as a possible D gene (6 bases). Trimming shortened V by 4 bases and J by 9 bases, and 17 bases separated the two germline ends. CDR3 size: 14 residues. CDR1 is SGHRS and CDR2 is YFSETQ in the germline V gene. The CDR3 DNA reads TGCGCCAGCAGCCCTACCTCCTTGGGGGGTGAGCAGTTCTTC. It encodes CASSPTSLGGEQFF. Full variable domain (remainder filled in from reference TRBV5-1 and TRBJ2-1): KAGVTQTPRYLIKTRGQQVTLSCSPISGHRSVSWYQQTPGQGLQFLFEYFSETQRNKGNFPGRFSGRQFSNSRSEMNVSTLELGDSALYLCASSPTSLGGEQFFGPGTRLTVL.